This note documents a single T cell receptor (beta chain) sequence. Its antigen is not identified. Regarding the study as a whole: Tumor memory CD4+ T cell TCR gene usage was found to cluster with blood and lymph node memory CD4+ cells and with lymph node naive CD4+ cells. Greatest tumor Treg TCR overlap was with tumor naive CD4+ cells.

Memory CD4+ T cells were sorted as CD4+CD45RO+CD25- cells. The germline V gene has CDR1 SGHRS and CDR2 YFSETQ. V dropped 5 bases and J dropped 0 bases, with 3 bases sitting between them. This CDR3 is 13 amino acids long. Semi-nested PCR with Nested Universal Primer A followed constant-region reverse priming of full-length variable regions. TCRdb re-analysed the 5' RACE reads in MiXCR, keeping a single row per CDR3 protein. The sample includes approximately 40,000 distinct CDR3 sequences, approximately 30% seen only once; the top ten take approximately 4%. The sequence derives from a female donor with breast cancer. The sequencing input was tumor-infiltrating memory CD4+ T cells sorted from the breast tumor. Subset of the sample: memory CD4+ T cells, CD4+CD45RO+CD25-. The chain combines TRBV5-1 with TRBJ2-6; D call uncertain. CDR3 loop: CASRLSGANVLTF. In DNA, the CDR3 is TGCGCCAGCAGACTCTCTGGGGCCAACGTCCTGACTTTC.